Described below is a single T cell receptor beta chain sequence and its context. This sample was included in a study of glioma-infiltrating T cells after dendritic cell vaccination. J lost 8 bases, V lost 4 bases, and 9 bases had no gene match. The CDR3 sequence is 13 residues long. Germline-derived CDR1 and CDR2 are SQVTM and ANQGSEA. Up to about 2 ug genomic DNA was used for TCRB CDR3 amplification. The PCR used 60 V beta and 13 J beta primers. Method: immunoSEQ multiplex PCR; TCRdb's copy keeps in-frame clones and lacks some. Of over 65,000 clones listed, around 85% are singletons. The sample's time point: after dendritic cell vaccination, including at tumor progression/relapse. No glioblastoma patient carried an isocitrate dehydrogenase mutation.

The J gene is TRBJ1-2, the V gene TRBV29-1, with 8 bases aligning to TRBD1. This specimen was blood, taken after dendritic cell vaccination. This sequence was found in a human donor with glioblastoma. The CDR3 region is CSVGTGTGSGYTF. The CDR3, as DNA: TGCAGCGTTGGGACAGGGACCGGCTCGGGCTACACCTTC.